A selection of T cell receptor beta chains follows, all from one sample in a study of cytomegalovirus exposure and HLA in healthy donors. Sequencing used immunoSEQ multiplex PCR; TCRdb keeps in-frame clones, though not all of them. The table records 150,000 to 180,000 clones, approximately 72% of them present only once. Sequenced sample: PBMCs. These receptors came from a man aged 18 to 29 in good health and CMV-seronegative. CDR3s include the opening cysteine and the closing phenylalanine or tryptophan. Each record gives: J gene, clone size, V gene, D gene, CDR3 DNA, CDR3 protein. D genes are given only for firm matches. Size values are once, few and many counts, or a class for expanded clones, and some rows have none.

TRBJ1-2	NA	TRBV15	NA	TGTGCCACCAGCAGAGATCTTCCAGGGGACTATGGCTACACCTTC	CATSRDLPGDYGYTF
TRBJ2-5	NA	TRBV4-3	TRBD1	TGCGCCAGCAGCCAAGTGTACAGGGGCGCTCCACGGACCCAGTACTTC	CASSQVYRGAPRTQYF
TRBJ2-5	NA	TRBV9	NA	TGTGCCAGCAGCCCTCCGTCTAACTTCCAAGAGACCCAGTACTTC	CASSPPSNFQETQYF
TRBJ2-3	NA	TRBV14	NA	TGTGCCAGCAGCCACCGGGGGGCCTCCTCGGGCACAGATACGCAGTATTTT	CASSHRGASSGTDTQYF
TRBJ2-7	NA	TRBV19	TRBD1	TGTGCCAGTAGTACGACAGGGATGGACTACGAGCAGTACTTC	CASSTTGMDYEQYF
TRBJ2-1	NA	TRBV7-3	NA	TGTGCCAGCAGCTTACACCTTAGCTCCTACAATGAGCAGTTCTTC	CASSLHLSSYNEQFF
TRBJ1-3	NA	TRBV19	NA	TGTGCCAGTAGTATTGAGCTCTCTGGAAACACCATATATTTT	CASSIELSGNTIYF
TRBJ2-7	NA	TRBV18	TRBD1	TGTGCCAGCTCATCGGGGTCACAGGGGACCTACGAGCAGTACTTC	CASSSGSQGTYEQYF
TRBJ1-1	NA	TRBV4-1	NA	TGCGCCAGCAGCCAAGATTATGGGGAGAGCACTGAAGCTTTCTTT	CASSQDYGESTEAFF
TRBJ2-1	few	TRBV7-8	NA	TGTGCCAGCAGCCAGGTGGAAAGCTCCTACAATGAGCAGTTCTTC	CASSQVESSYNEQFF
TRBJ1-1	NA	TRBV30	NA	TGTGCCTGGAGTGTACCAGGGCCGTTGACTGAAGCTTTCTTT	CAWSVPGPLTEAFF
TRBJ1-1	NA	TRBV5-6	NA	TGTGCCAGCAGCTTGAGGGGAGGAAATACTGAAGCTTTCTTT	CASSLRGGNTEAFF
TRBJ2-3	NA	TRBV7-9	NA	TGTGCCAGCAGCCCCCCACACACAGATACGCAGTATTTT	CASSPPHTDTQYF
TRBJ1-2	NA	TRBV5-4	TRBD1	TGTGCCAGCAGCCCGGGACAGGGCGGGGATGGCTACACCTTC	CASSPGQGGDGYTF
TRBJ2-7	NA	TRBV19	TRBD1	TGTGCCAGTAGTCAAGGGACAGGGGCCTACGAGCAGTACTTC	CASSQGTGAYEQYF
TRBJ2-5	few	TRBV14	NA	TGTGCCAGCAGCCAAGGAATGGTTCGGGGGGCCGGGCCCAGGCAAGAGACCCAGTACTTC	CASSQGMVRGAGPRQETQYF
TRBJ1-1	NA	TRBV5-4	TRBD1	TGTGCCAGCACCCAAGGGACAGGGACCTACACTGAAGCTTTCTTT	CASTQGTGTYTEAFF
TRBJ1-2	NA	TRBV29-1	NA	TGCAGCGTTGAATCCGGGGTTGGCTACACCTTC	CSVESGVGYTF
TRBJ2-5	NA	TRBV6-1	NA	TGTGCCAGCAGTGAAGGGCTGGGGGGACGCCGACAAGAGACCCAGTACTTC	CASSEGLGGRRQETQYF
TRBJ1-1	NA	TRBV28	NA	TGTGCCAGCAGTTTCTTCCGGTTGAACACTGAAGCTTTCTTT	CASSFFRLNTEAFF
TRBJ1-2	once	TRBV7-8	TRBD1	TGTGCCAGCAGCCAAATTTCAGGACAGGGAATAGCCCCTTGGGATGGCTACACCTTC	CASSQISGQGIAPWDGYTF
TRBJ2-7	NA	TRBV2	TRBD1	TGTGCCGGCGAGACAGGGGTCGAGCAGTACTTC	CAGETGVEQYF
TRBJ2-1	NA	TRBV5-6	NA	TGTGCCAGCAGCTTTCGGGGGAAGTGGAACAATGAGCAGTTCTTC	CASSFRGKWNNEQFF
TRBJ2-2	NA	TRBV11-2	NA	TGTGCCAGCAGCTCCGGGACAACGAACACCGGGGAGCTGTTTTTT	CASSSGTTNTGELFF
TRBJ2-7	NA	TRBV6-1	NA	TGTGCCAGCAACCCGACAGCCGGGGGTTACTACGAGCAGTACTTC	CASNPTAGGYYEQYF
TRBJ2-7	few	TRBV19	TRBD1	TGTGCCAGTAGTATCGCTGCAGGGGGCGGGTACGAGCAGTACTTC	CASSIAAGGGYEQYF
TRBJ2-3	few	TRBV7-9	NA	TGTGCCAGCCGGGACTTTGCTAGCACAGATACGCAGTATTTT	CASRDFASTDTQYF
TRBJ1-5	few	TRBV5-1	NA	TGCGCCATCCTAGTAAATCAGCCCCAGCATTTT	CAILVNQPQHF
TRBJ1-1	NA	TRBV29-1	TRBD1	TGCAGCGTTGAAGATCCCGACAGGGGTCACACTGAAGCTTTCTTT	CSVEDPDRGHTEAFF
TRBJ2-1	NA	TRBV27	NA	TGTGCCAGCAGGGTCTCGGGGAAGTCGAGGAATGAGCAGTTCTTC	CASRVSGKSRNEQFF
TRBJ1-1	NA	TRBV5-1	TRBD1	TGCGCCAGCAGCCTCGGACAGGGCAAGGCTGAAGCTTTCTTT	CASSLGQGKAEAFF